Below, 8 T cell receptor beta chains from the same sample are listed, as sequenced in a study of control samples from healthy donors and cancer patients. TCRdb's copy holds only in-frame clones and misses some; the assay was immunoSEQ multiplex PCR. The table records under 70,000 clones, roughly 90% of them present only once. Sequences were obtained from blood. Receptors were obtained from a man aged 50 to 60 in good health.

This clone was counted a few times. V is TRBV29-1 and J is TRBJ1-2, with D uncertain. V lost 7 bases and J 8 bases, leaving 14 bases between the germline ends. Germline V gives CDR1 SQVTM, CDR2 ANQGSEA. The CDR3 runs to 11 residues. The chain's CDR3 is CSGAHMEGYTF. CDR3 bases: TGCAGCGGGGCCCACATGGAAGGCTACACCTTC.

The rearrangement uses TRBV2 and TRBJ2-7; a possible D gene is TRBD2 (6 bases). The length of the CDR3 is 15 residues. Trimming left V 0 bases short and J 4 bases short, with 13 bases between. The germline V gene encodes CDR1 SNHLY and CDR2 FYNNEI. The CDR3 sequence is CASSEAGGRSYEQYF. CDR3 DNA: TGTGCCAGCAGTGAAGCGGGGGGTAGGTCGTACGAGCAGTACTTC. The variable domain in full, completed from reference TRBV2 and TRBJ2-7, reads EPEVTQTPSHQVTQMGQEVILRCVPISNHLYFYWYRQILGQKVEFLVSFYNNEISEKSEIFDDQFSVERPDGSNFTLKIRSTKLEDSAMYFCASSEAGGRSYEQYFGPGTRLTVT.

The chain has TRBV29-1 and TRBJ1-3; D is uncertain. Germline-derived CDR1 and CDR2 are SQVTM and ANQGSEA. The CDR3 totals 12 residues. V gave up 8 bases and J gave up 4 bases, with 12 bases separating them. As DNA, the CDR3 is TGCAGCTACGACACGGGCGGAAACACCATATATTTT. Protein product: CSYDTGGNTIYF.

The chain recombines TRBV28 with TRBJ1-4; D ambiguous. This CDR3 spans 13 amino acids. V was pared by 9 bases and J by 7 bases, with 15 bases between. Germline CDR1 MDHEN, CDR2 SYDVKM. This CDR3 reads CASEDQIVEKLFF. The CDR3 DNA sequence: TGTGCCAGTGAGGATCAGATTGTTGAAAAACTGTTTTTT.

This chain uses TRBV4-3 with TRBJ2-5; 14 bases map to TRBD2. Germline V gene data show CDR1 as LGHNA and CDR2 as YSLEER. This CDR3 spans 19 amino acids. V shed 1 base, J shed 5 bases, and the junction held 12 bases outside the gene matches. The CDR3 reads CASSQGGLAGVLKGETQYF. The CDR3 DNA sequence: TGCGCCAGCAGCCAAGGGGGACTAGCGGGAGTTCTAAAGGGGGAGACCCAGTACTTC.

This clone was seen only a few times. V gene TRBV18 combines with J gene TRBJ2-2; D is unclear. This CDR3 contains 13 residues. CDR1 and CDR2 (germline): KGHSH, LQKENI. V lost 3 bases to trimming and J lost 6 bases, with 8 bases between them. The CDR3 loop reads CASSPLSAGELFF. CDR3 sequence (DNA): TGTGCCAGCTCACCCCTATCAGCCGGGGAGCTGTTTTTT.

The chain has TRBV6-1 and TRBJ2-2; TRBD2 might be the D (6 bases). This CDR3 has 14 residues. Germline V CDR1 and CDR2: MNHNS, SASEGT. Trimming stripped 1 base from V and 7 bases from J, with 10 bases between. The CDR3 sequence is CASSEEGRHGELFF. The CDR3 coding sequence is TGTGCCAGCAGTGAAGAAGGGAGGCACGGGGAGCTGTTTTTT.

The chain combines TRBV6-1 with TRBJ2-5; perhaps TRBD2 as D (5 bases). The V and J ends lost 2 bases and 5 bases respectively, with 15 bases between them. There are 15 residues in the CDR3. Looked up from germline, CDR1 is MNHNS and CDR2 is SASEGT. As DNA, the CDR3 is TGTGCCAGCAGTGAACCCGAATCCGGGATTGAGACCCAGTACTTC. Residues: CASSEPESGIETQYF.